Sequencing of this T cell receptor (beta chain) was carried out in a study of CD8 T cells in Susac syndrome. General study results and limits: Across the total CD8+ repertoires, over 15 Susac-specific public clones were found. The CD8+ TEMRA repertoires yielded five such clones. Peak Susac CD8+ clonal expansion was seen in TEMRA cells and active patients.

Comments on this clonotype: Its antigen remains unidentified.

An amount of RNA that ranged from roughly 0.45 to 1 ug was reverse transcribed with random hexamers. TCRdb reprocessed the immunoSEQ multiplex PCR reads with MiXCR, giving one entry per CDR3 protein. The profile shows approximately 190,000 distinct CDR3 sequences, approximately 95% of them singletons. Purification of the CD8+ and CD4+ T cells relied on negative isolation, and TEMRA cells underwent FACS enrichment. The CDR3 extends over 15 amino acids. Germline V lookup: CDR1 ENHRY, CDR2 SYGVKD. V trimming: 10 bases; J trimming: 5 bases; junction bases outside the gene matches: 10. This TCR was sampled from a human donor with Susac syndrome. The gene calls are TRBV10-3 and TRBJ2-1; 11 bases are a match to TRBD1. The sample taken for sequencing was CD8+ T cells from PBMCs. CDR3 amino acids: CANRGGQGDDNEQFF. CDR3 sequence (DNA): TGTGCCAACAGAGGGGGACAGGGGGATGACAATGAGCAGTTCTTC.